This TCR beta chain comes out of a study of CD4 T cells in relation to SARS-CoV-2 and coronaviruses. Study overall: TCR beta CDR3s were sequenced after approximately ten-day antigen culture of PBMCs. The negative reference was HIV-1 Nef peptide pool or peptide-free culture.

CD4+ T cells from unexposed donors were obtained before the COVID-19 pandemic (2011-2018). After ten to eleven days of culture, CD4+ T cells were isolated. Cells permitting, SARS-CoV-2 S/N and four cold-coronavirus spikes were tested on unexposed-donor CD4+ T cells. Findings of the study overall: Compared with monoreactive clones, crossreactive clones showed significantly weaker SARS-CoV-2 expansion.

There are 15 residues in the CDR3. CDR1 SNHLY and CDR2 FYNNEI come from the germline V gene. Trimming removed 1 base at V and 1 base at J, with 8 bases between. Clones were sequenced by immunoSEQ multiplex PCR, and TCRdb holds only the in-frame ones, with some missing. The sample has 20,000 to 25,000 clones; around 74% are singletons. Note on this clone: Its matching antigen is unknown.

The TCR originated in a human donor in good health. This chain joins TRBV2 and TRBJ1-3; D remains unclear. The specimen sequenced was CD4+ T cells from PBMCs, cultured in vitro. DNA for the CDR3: TGTGCCAGCAGTGAAGGGTTCCCTTCTGGAAACACCATATATTTT. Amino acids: CASSEGFPSGNTIYF.